A selection of T cell receptor beta chains follows, all from one sample in a study of T cells in Graves' hyperthyroidism and ophthalmopathy. TCRdb processed the multiplex PCR reads anew with MiXCR; each CDR3 protein has one entry. The table lists about 350,000 distinct CDR3 sequences, 15% to 20% of them singletons, with approximately 4% in the top ten. The sample consisted of blood. Source of these receptors: a woman aged 18-30 years with Graves' hyperthyroidism. Both conserved end residues are part of each CDR3. A D gene is named only where the DNA matches it firmly. Not all rows give a size; the values are once, few, many and, for expanded clones, a class.

d_gene,v_gene,j_gene,abundance,CDR3nt,CDR3aa
-,TRBV4-1,TRBJ1-5,-,TGCGCCAGCAGCCAAGCGGGACGATATAGCAATCAGCCCCAGCATTTT,CASSQAGRYSNQPQHF
-,TRBV6-2/TRBV6-3,TRBJ1-5,-,TGTGCCAGCCTTAGGGGGGGCCGGAGCAATCAGCCCCAGCATTTT,CASLRGGRSNQPQHF
-,TRBV27,TRBJ2-6,-,TGTGCCAGCAGCCTAATGGGGTTCGGGGCCAACGTCCTGACTTTC,CASSLMGFGANVLTF
-,TRBV28,TRBJ1-2,many,TGTGCCAGCAGTCCCCCGACAGGAAATAACTATGGCTACACCTTC,CASSPPTGNNYGYTF
-,TRBV4-1,TRBJ1-1,many,TGCGCCAGCAGCCGGGGGAGGGCCGCCACTGAAGCTTTCTTT,CASSRGRAATEAFF
-,TRBV18,TRBJ1-2,many,TGTGCCAGCTCACCACAGGGGTCGTTCTATGGCTACACCTTC,CASSPQGSFYGYTF
TRBD1,TRBV18,TRBJ2-2,few,TGTGCCAGCTCGCCCGGACAGGGGGCTGCGGCCGGGGAGCTGTTTTTT,CASSPGQGAAAGELFF
-,TRBV7-3,TRBJ1-1,many,TGTGCCAGCAGCCTACGAAGGGACACTGAAGCTTTCTTT,CASSLRRDTEAFF
-,TRBV5-1,TRBJ2-7,many,TGCGCCAGCAGCTTGCGTCCCACCTACGAGCAGTACTTC,CASSLRPTYEQYF
-,TRBV30,TRBJ1-2,many,TGTGCCTGGAGTCCCAGCTACCGGGGCTACACCTTC,CAWSPSYRGYTF
-,TRBV15,TRBJ1-5,many,TGTGCCACCAGCAGAGATCCGGGACCGCATAATCAGCCCCAGCATTTT,CATSRDPGPHNQPQHF
-,TRBV2,TRBJ2-7,many,TGTGCCAGCAGCACGGAAGGGGAGCAGTACTTC,CASSTEGEQYF
TRBD2,TRBV4-1,TRBJ2-5,-,TGCGCCAGCAGCCAAGAATTACTAGCGGGGGGCCTCCGGGGGACCCAGTACTTC,CASSQELLAGGLRGTQYF
-,TRBV7-9,TRBJ1-3,many,TGTGCCAGCAGCTTATTCAAAAGGACAGTAAACACCATATATTTT,CASSLFKRTVNTIYF
TRBD1,TRBV20-1,TRBJ2-2,few,TGCAGTGCTACAGACAGGGGGCGAGAAACCCGGGAGCTGTTTTTT,CSATDRGRETRELFF
-,TRBV20-1,TRBJ2-2,many,TGCAGTGCAAGGGAGGTCCACACCGGGGAGCTGTTTTTT,CSAREVHTGELFF
-,TRBV21-1,TRBJ2-3,-,TGTGCCAGCAGCATAGGGGCCCATGCGGCGGGGGGTCCCACAGATACGCAGTATTTT,CASSIGAHAAGGPTDTQYF
-,TRBV6-1,TRBJ1-1,-,TGTGCCAGCGGGGGCAGACACACTGAAGCTTTCTTT,CASGGRHTEAFF
-,TRBV7-9,TRBJ1-1,-,TGTGCCAGCAGCTTAGCTTCTGGGGACACTGAAGCTTTCTTT,CASSLASGDTEAFF
-,TRBV12-3/TRBV12-4,TRBJ1-5,many,TGTGCCAGCCGAAAGAAGGGGAGTCAGCCCCAGCATTTT,CASRKKGSQPQHF
-,TRBV15,TRBJ2-2,many,TGTGCCACCAGCAGAGCAAAGACAGTTAGGAACACCGGGGAGCTGTTTTTT,CATSRAKTVRNTGELFF
TRBD1,TRBV20-1,TRBJ1-2,-,TGCAGTGCTAGAGGCAGGGGGCGTGATGGCTACACCTTC,CSARGRGRDGYTF
-,TRBV5-5,TRBJ1-2,many,TGTGCCAGCAGCTTGTTGGGGGATGGCTACACCTTC,CASSLLGDGYTF
-,TRBV11-2,TRBJ2-5,-,TGTGCCAGCAGCTTAGAACCGGTACCCCAAGAGACCCAGTACTTC,CASSLEPVPQETQYF
-,TRBV7-9,TRBJ1-2,many,TGTGCCAGCAGCTTAGGGACAGCCCCGGACTATGGCTACACCTTC,CASSLGTAPDYGYTF